Sequencing of this T cell receptor (beta chain) was carried out in a study of blood T cell repertoires in COVID-19 (dated by TCRdb to 2020 to 2021). Regarding the study in general: Samples covering the acute and convalescent phases of COVID-19 were provided by collaborators in the United States, Italy and Spain. The repertoires were released in a freely available public database meant as a resource for research on the immune response to SARS-CoV-2. The samples were drawn from two sources: the first 160 participants of the ongoing ImmuneRACE study, and 1,200 or so subjects contributed by 6 global collaborators. The prospective study material was composed of cDNA or gDNA derived from T cells, B-cell-depleted T cells, or PBMCs. The dataset comprised deeply sampled blood TCRbeta repertoires from subjects exposed to, actively infected with, or recovered from COVID-19. Sample metadata almost always included a de-identified subject ID, COVID-19 status, age in years and sex. Where available, HLA class I and class II types were taken from metadata supplied by the sample provider and were not determined by assay-based typing.

CDR1 and CDR2 are read off the germline V gene as SNHLY and FYNNEI. From the cysteine through the phenylalanine, the CDR3 covers 13 amino acids. Of the read, only the CDR3 DNA is kept; its 39 bases are in frame from base 1. V and J are truncated by 4 bases and 1 base respectively, leaving an intervening sequence of 7 bases. This clone has a single count. It lacks a known antigen. No much larger clonotype is one base removed from it; base qualities were not supplied. This sample also contains other DNA sequences that code for the same CDR3. TCRbeta CDR3 regions were amplified from genomic DNA using the immunoSEQ Assay, a bias-controlled multiplex PCR. On the authors' methods: The number of nucleated cells in each sample was estimated by amplification of reference gene primers within the assay. To quantify the absolute abundance of each unique TCRbeta CDR3 rearrangement, sequence reads were collapsed and filtered. For each sample, productive Simpson clonality was calculated as the square root of Simpson's diversity index across productive rearrangements. Here the immuneACCESS table is served through TCRdb, limited to in-frame sequences with V and J called. Missing clones are a known gap in these copies; in checked studies unresolved V genes cover under half, and the rest lacks a known reason. The V and J calls and clone size were taken over from that table, and D and trimming were inferred from the DNA. The sample table contains approximately 490,000 clones; only one count was recorded for approximately 90% of them. The ten largest clones take up 0.7% of the sample.

Enrolling through a virtual design, the prospective study's participants ranged in age from about 18 to 89 years and lived across 24 United States geographic areas. In the prospective study, cohorts were assigned on the basis of participant-reported clinical history obtained from a screening survey and a study questionnaire. Recovered participants in ImmuneRACE Cohort 3 were defined by two consecutive negative NP/OP PCR tests, clearance by a healthcare professional, or resolution of symptoms. Each participant in the prospective study had whole blood, serum and a nasopharyngeal or oropharyngeal swab collected by mobile phlebotomists. Over an approximately 2-month period, participants in the prospective study had the option of providing additional blood draws and questionnaires. Blood samples from the prospective study were shipped frozen or at room temperature prior to DNA extraction. Overall study outcomes, separate from this receptor: The quantity of clinical and demographic metadata differed by source and by participant and was supplied without curation.

Sequenced input: PBMCs or T cells enriched from blood (not recorded which). The sequence is built from TRBV2 and TRBJ1-1; D gene: possibly TRBD1, on 6 matching bases. This receptor was taken from a woman aged 18 to 35 who had recovered from COVID-19. The CDR3 amino acid sequence is: CASSGGRNTEAFF. At the DNA level, the sequence is TGTGCCAGCAGTGGGGGGCGGAACACTGAAGCTTTCTTT.